This T cell receptor (beta chain) was obtained from a study of blood T cell repertoires in COVID-19. Study-wide context: The cDNA or gDNA used as material had been derived from T cells, B-cell-depleted T cells, or PBMCs.

Libraries were prepared by immunoSEQ multiplex PCR; TCRdb keeps only in-frame clonotypes and omits some of them. The data hold some 340,000 clones, with roughly 90% observed a single time. Trimming removed 3 bases from V and 4 bases from J, with 19 bases in between. The CDR3 loop spans 16 amino acids. From germline, CDR1 is SGDLS and CDR2 YYNGEE. Adults between roughly 18 and 90 years of age took part from under 25 US areas. During the 2 weeks before they entered the study, exposed participants had met someone with a PCR-confirmed or clinician-diagnosed COVID-19 case. V is TRBV9 and J is TRBJ1-1; a weak D match, TRBD1 (6 bases). The sequencing sample was made of PBMCs or T cells enriched from blood (not recorded which). The receptor was derived from a woman in her 30s who had been exposed to COVID-19. The CDR3 is CASSESGHPGGTEAFF. Here the CDR3 DNA reads TGTGCCAGCAGCGAGTCGGGACACCCTGGGGGCACTGAAGCTTTCTTT. The whole variable domain, filled in from reference TRBV9 and TRBJ1-1, reads DSGVTQTPKHLITATGQRVTLRCSPRSGDLSVYWYQQSLDQGLQFLIQYYNGEERAKGNILERFSAQQFPDLHSELNLSSLELGDSALYFCASSESGHPGGTEAFFGQGTRLTVV.